This passage covers 7 T cell receptor beta chains from one sample sequenced in a study of identical twins. TCRdb fed the 5' RACE reads into MiXCR, producing one record per CDR3 protein. Of 400,000 to 500,000 distinct CDR3 sequences in the sample, around a sixth were seen once. Sample: naive T cells sorted from blood. All receptors derive from a man between 45 and 60 years old in good health.

The chain recombines TRBV5-1 with TRBJ2-7; 7 bases are a match to TRBD1. CDR1 and CDR2 from the germline V gene are SGHRS and YFSETQ. The CDR3 covers 18 residues. J was trimmed by 2 bases and V by 0 bases; bases with no gene match: 14. The CDR3 nucleotides read TGCGCCAGCAGCTTGGCCCCCGACAGGGAAGGGATTACCTACGAGCAGTACTTC. Translation: CASSLAPDREGITYEQYF.

This clonotype was detected many times. This sequence joins TRBV6-2 or TRBV6-3 and TRBJ2-1; the match to TRBD2 covers 8 bases. This CDR3 spans 16 amino acids. Germline V gene lookup returns CDR1 MNHEY and CDR2 SVGEGT. V dropped 2 bases and J dropped 3; count of bases not matched to a gene: 6. The CDR3 region has the DNA TGTGCCAGCAGTTACGAGTGGACTAGCATCTACAATGAGCAGTTCTTC. Encoded protein: CASSYEWTSIYNEQFF.

This clonotype was found a few times. The J gene is TRBJ2-1, the V gene TRBV6-1, with 7 bases fitting TRBD1. CDR1 and CDR2 (germline): MNHNS, SASEGT. The CDR3 length is 16 residues. J was trimmed by 1 base and V by 4 bases; bases with no gene match: 7. In DNA form, the CDR3 reads TGTGCCAGCAGTGGTCTGGACAGGCGATCCTACAATGAGCAGTTCTTC. It specifies CASSGLDRRSYNEQFF.

This clonotype has at least ten counts. The chain links TRBV20-1 to TRBJ2-1; 7 bases align to TRBD2. The CDR3 is 16 amino acids. Per germline, CDR1 DFQATT and CDR2 SNEGSKA (reference sequence). The V and J ends lost 3 bases and 3 bases, in that order; junction bases with no gene match: 11. For the CDR3, the DNA is TGCAGTGCTAGTCGTGCCACTAGCGCTATCTACAATGAGCAGTTCTTC. Translation: CSASRATSAIYNEQFF.

This clonotype was picked up many times. The chain employs TRBV29-1 and TRBJ1-1; 7 nucleotides agree with TRBD1. Losses at the gene ends were 8 bases for V and 4 bases for J; bases not matched to a gene: 13. Germline values: CDR1 SQVTM, CDR2 ANQGSEA. The CDR3 has 14 residues. This CDR3 is CSSQMGQGVTEAFF. The CDR3 DNA follows: TGCAGCTCACAAATGGGGCAGGGGGTCACTGAAGCTTTCTTT.

V gene TRBV12-3 or TRBV12-4 combines with J gene TRBJ2-1; 9 positions agree with TRBD1. With V trimmed by 1 base and J by 8 bases, 3 bases remained unmatched. CDR3 length: 14 residues. In nucleotides, the CDR3 is TGTGCCAGCAGTTTAGAGACAGGGGGAGATGAGCAGTTCTTC. Encoded protein: CASSLETGGDEQFF.

In this sample, this clonotype turned up a few times. The J gene is TRBJ2-1, the V gene TRBV29-1; D gene unclear. The CDR3 spans 12 residues. The V gene lost 4 bases and the J gene lost 6 bases, with 10 bases spanning the gap. Per the germline V gene, CDR1 is SQVTM and CDR2 is ANQGSEA. The CDR3 sequence: CSVVTSANEQFF. The CDR3 bases are TGCAGCGTTGTAACTTCAGCCAATGAGCAGTTCTTC.